This entry concerns a single T cell receptor (beta chain). The antigen this receptor binds is unknown. Per-base qualities were not stored, and no clone one base away is much larger. The data are from a study of technical replicates of blood from a few donors (dated by TCRdb to between 2016 and 2019). V is shortened by 5 bases, J by 0 bases, and the region joining them spans 11 bases. Measured from the cysteine to the phenylalanine, the CDR3 is 15 residues long. Only the CDR3 region is kept as DNA, spanning 45 bases read in frame from base 1. CDR1 and CDR2 (SGHRS, YFSETQ) derive from the germline V gene. The protocol used for the library was the immunoSEQ multiplex PCR assay. TCRdb re-hosts the immuneACCESS table, in-frame sequences only. Its copies lack some clones; in the studies checked, an unresolved V gene accounts for under half of them, and the cause for the rest is not known. For this sample the table gives about 100,000 clones, of which roughly 95% were detected only once. The ten largest account for 0.2% to 0.25% of the sample.

Sequenced: T cells isolated from PBMCs. This receptor was taken from a human donor in good health. This receptor chain uses TRBV5-1 and TRBJ2-2; a tentative D match to TRBD1 spans 6 bases. The nucleotide sequence reads TGCGCCAGCAGGCAGGACAGTTCGAACACCGGGGAGCTGTTTTTT. Its translation reads: CASRQDSSNTGELFF.